One sample yielded the 30 T cell receptor beta chains listed below, sequenced in a study of T cells in Graves' hyperthyroidism and ophthalmopathy. RNA transcripts gave rise to amplified TCR beta CDR3 regions. TCR CDR3 underwent first-round RT-PCR with the HTBI primer set. TCRdb processed the multiplex PCR reads anew with MiXCR; each CDR3 protein has one entry. The sample has 600,000 to 650,000 distinct CDR3 sequences; about 17% are singletons. What was sequenced was blood. The receptor source for this set is a woman aged 30 to 39 with Graves' hyperthyroidism.

This chain links TRBV20-1 with TRBJ1-1, with D uncertain. The CDR3 totals 15 residues. Trimming removed 3 bases at V and 1 base at J, with 15 bases between. Germline V CDR1 and CDR2: DFQATT, SNEGSKA (reference sequence). The CDR3 DNA reads TGCAGTGCTAGTATTCTCCGGGTTTGGAACACTGAAGCTTTCTTT. It yields the protein CSASILRVWNTEAFF.

Ten or more counts support this clonotype. The V gene is TRBV12-3 or TRBV12-4, the J gene TRBJ2-7; D is uncertain. Trimming removed 6 bases from V and 1 base from J, with 16 bases in between. The CDR3 spans 15 residues. The DNA of the CDR3 is TGTGCCAGCAGCCCCAAACCGCCTAGTTCCTACGAGCAGTACTTC. Translating it yields CASSPKPPSSYEQYF.

This clonotype was found many times. CDR3 coding DNA: TGTGCCAGCAGTTCTCTGACTGGAGCCTCCTACGAGCAGTACTTC. Protein sequence: CASSSLTGASYEQYF. The V and J genes are TRBV12-3 or TRBV12-4 and TRBJ2-7; D gene ambiguous. The CDR3 is 15 amino acids. With 4 bases removed from V and 0 bases from J, the gap between germline ends came to 13 bases.

The table lists this clonotype with many counts. This chain links TRBV10-2 with TRBJ1-1; the match to TRBD1 covers 7 bases. Germline trimming cut 0 bases from V and 5 bases from J; bases unmatched to any gene: 6. The CDR3 runs 15 residues. Looked up from germline, CDR1 is WSHSY and CDR2 is SAAADI. CDR3 loop: CASSESRGRRTEAFF. The DNA of the CDR3 is TGCGCCAGCAGTGAGTCGAGGGGGCGTCGGACTGAAGCTTTCTTT.

This clonotype was detected only a few times. The chain's CDR3 is CASSYGSPNTGELFF. The CDR3 DNA is TGTGCCAGTAGTTACGGATCACCCAACACCGGGGAGCTGTTTTTT. The V gene is TRBV19, the J gene TRBJ2-2; D call uncertain. The CDR3 is made up of 15 amino acids. The V gene's germline CDR1 is LNHDA and CDR2 SQIVND (reference sequence). Trimming cost V 5 bases and J 2 bases, with 12 bases left between them.

This chain joins TRBV13 and TRBJ2-6, with 7 nucleotides matching TRBD1. The CDR3 covers 18 residues. J was trimmed by 0 bases and V by 7 bases; bases with no gene match: 12. Germline V lookup: CDR1 PRHDT, CDR2 FYEKMQ (reference sequence). CDR3 residues: CASTLRGQTISGANVLTF. The CDR3 bases are TGTGCCAGCACGCTCCGGGGACAGACGATCTCTGGGGCCAACGTCCTGACTTTC.

This clonotype has more than one count but fewer than ten. This chain uses TRBV19 with TRBJ1-4; D possibly corresponds to TRBD1 (5 bases). Per germline, CDR1 LNHDA and CDR2 SQIVND (reference sequence). Trimming shortened V by 5 bases and J by 10 bases, and 14 bases separated the two germline ends. The CDR3 length is 13 residues. The CDR3 sequence: CASSPAGSGKLFF. As DNA, the CDR3 is TGTGCCAGTAGTCCTGCAGGGAGTGGAAAACTGTTTTTT.

A few counts support this clonotype. The rearrangement joins TRBV7-9 to TRBJ2-4; D is unclear. The V end lost 3 bases, the J end lost 7 bases, and 16 bases lay between the germline ends. Germline lookup yields CDR1 SEHNR and CDR2 FQNEAQ (reference sequence). CDR3 length: 15 residues. In nucleotides, the CDR3 is TGTGCCAGCAGCTTTACCTCCCAGTCGGTTAACATTCAGTACTTC. Translated, it gives CASSFTSQSVNIQYF. The entire variable domain, with the rest obtained from reference TRBV7-9 and TRBJ2-4, is as follows: DTGVSQNPRHKITKRGQNVTFRCDPISEHNRLYWYRQTLGQGPEFLTYFQNEAQLEKSRLLSDRFSAERPKGSFSTLEIQRTEQGDSAMYLCASSFTSQSVNIQYFGAGTRLSVL.

V is TRBV29-1 and J is TRBJ1-1; no firm D call. The CDR3 runs to 13 residues. Germline values: CDR1 SQVTM, CDR2 ANQGSEA. V lost 6 bases, J lost 1 base, and 12 bases lay in between. For the CDR3, the DNA is TGCAGCGTCTCGTACACCTCGAACACTGAAGCTTTCTTT. The encoded protein is CSVSYTSNTEAFF.

This chain links TRBV5-1 with TRBJ1-1; no firm D call. This CDR3 comprises 14 residues. Germline CDR1 reads SGHRS; CDR2 reads YFSETQ. Trimming removed 0 bases at V and 1 base at J, with 7 bases between. The CDR3 loop reads CASSLAKENTEAFF. The CDR3 DNA reads TGCGCCAGCAGCTTGGCCAAGGAGAACACTGAAGCTTTCTTT.

This rearrangement joins TRBV28 to TRBJ2-7, with a possible D match to TRBD2 (5 bases). This CDR3 has 13 amino acids. The V end was cut by 6 bases, the J end by 4 bases, with 13 bases between. Germline lookup yields CDR1 MDHEN and CDR2 SYDVKM. The CDR3 is CASRAEVTYEQYF. The CDR3 nucleotides read TGTGCCAGCAGAGCGGAAGTCACTTACGAGCAGTACTTC.

The table lists this clonotype with many counts. The chain is built from TRBV27 and TRBJ2-1; 8 bases are a match to TRBD2. The germline V gene has CDR1 MNHEY and CDR2 SMNVEV (reference sequence). After removal of 4 bases from V and 7 bases from J, the junction contained 9 bases not matched to a gene. This CDR3 has 15 amino acids. CDR3 loop: CASSSTSGTFNEQFF. The DNA of the CDR3 is TGTGCCAGCAGTTCCACTAGCGGAACTTTTAATGAGCAGTTCTTC.

This clonotype occurred many times. The chain employs TRBV28 and TRBJ2-6; D gene uncertain. Trimming left V 2 bases short and J 0 bases short, with 11 bases between. Germline CDR1 and CDR2: MDHEN and SYDVKM. The CDR3 runs to 17 residues. CDR3 sequence reads: CASSLAGRTSGANVLTF. The CDR3 coding sequence is TGTGCCAGCAGTTTAGCCGGTAGGACCTCTGGGGCCAACGTCCTGACTTTC.

The table lists this clonotype with many counts. The gene calls are TRBV5-6 and TRBJ2-7; the D gene could be TRBD1 or TRBD2 (5 bases each). The CDR3 consists of 15 residues. Germline CDR1 SGHDT, CDR2 YYEEEE. Trimming cost V 2 bases and J 1 base, with 13 bases left between them. The DNA of the CDR3 is TGTGCCAGCAGCTTTTACCGGGACGGGTCCTACGAGCAGTACTTC. Encoded protein: CASSFYRDGSYEQYF.

This chain connects TRBV20-1 to TRBJ2-2, with 11 positions matching TRBD2. Unmatched junction bases numbered 1, after V lost 6 bases and J lost 4 bases. This CDR3 region has 13 residues. Germline CDR1 DFQATT, CDR2 SNEGSKA (reference sequence). The CDR3 sequence is CSATSGTTGELFF. CDR3 in DNA: TGCAGTGCGACTAGCGGGACCACCGGGGAGCTGTTTTTT.

This clonotype was counted a few times. This chain links TRBV6-5 with TRBJ1-5; D not resolved. Looked up from germline, CDR1 is MNHEY and CDR2 is SVGAGI. Trimming left V 2 bases short and J 5 bases short, with 10 bases between. CDR3 length equals 14 residues. Here the CDR3 reads CASSYKGKDQPQHF. In nucleotides, the CDR3 is TGTGCCAGCAGTTACAAGGGTAAGGATCAGCCCCAGCATTTT.

In its sample, this clonotype was seen many times. The genes are TRBV2 and TRBJ2-7, with D perhaps TRBD2 (6 bases). V was pared by 6 bases and J by 0 bases, with 18 bases between. This CDR3 has 16 residues. CDR1 and CDR2 (germline): SNHLY, FYNNEI. CDR3 in amino acids: CASSRESAGSSYEQYF. CDR3 coding DNA: TGTGCCAGCAGCAGAGAGTCGGCGGGGAGCTCCTACGAGCAGTACTTC.

At least ten counts were recorded for this clonotype. The CDR3 is CSVSGSDSSYNEQFF. The CDR3 DNA reads TGCAGCGTGAGCGGGAGTGATAGCTCCTACAATGAGCAGTTCTTC. The chain recombines TRBV29-1 with TRBJ2-1; TRBD2 matches 8 bases. In germline, CDR1 is SQVTM, CDR2 ANQGSEA. This CDR3 comprises 15 residues. J was trimmed by 0 bases and V by 6 bases; bases with no gene match: 7.

Many counts were recorded for this clonotype. The chain joins TRBV2 to TRBJ2-1, with TRBD1 identical over 7 bases. Germline assignment: CDR1 SNHLY and CDR2 FYNNEI. The CDR3 sequence is 13 residues long. Trimming at V came to 8 bases and at J to 8 bases, leaving 9 bases not matched to a gene. The CDR3 loop is CASRKQGLDEQFF. The DNA for the CDR3 is TGTGCCAGCCGGAAACAGGGGTTGGATGAGCAGTTCTTC.

This clonotype was picked up many times. The chain is built from TRBV28 and TRBJ2-3, with D possibly matching TRBD2 (5 bases). Germline V gives CDR1 MDHEN, CDR2 SYDVKM. Trimming pared 6 bases from V and 2 bases from J, leaving 18 bases between. The CDR3 has 16 residues. The CDR3 bases are TGTGCCAGCAGCTCCCCGCGGGCGATTAACACAGATACGCAGTATTTT. As protein: CASSSPRAINTDTQYF.

This clonotype was detected a few times. The genes are TRBV7-8 and TRBJ1-3; TRBD1 matches 7 bases. V dropped 7 bases and J dropped 6; count of bases not matched to a gene: 3. The CDR3 totals 12 residues. Germline CDR1 and CDR2: SGHVS and FQNEAQ. CDR3 bases: TGTGCCAGCAAGACAGGGTTAAACACCATATATTTT. This gives the protein CASKTGLNTIYF.

This clonotype was seen ten or more times. This chain links TRBV6-1 with TRBJ2-5, with unresolved D. Germline V gene lookup returns CDR1 MNHNS and CDR2 SASEGT. The ends were cut back, 0 bases at V and 3 bases at J, with 17 bases in the middle. This CDR3 comprises 17 residues. CDR3 region: CASSEATQVVRKETQYF. The CDR3 region has the DNA TGTGCCAGCAGTGAAGCGACGCAGGTCGTTCGTAAAGAGACCCAGTACTTC.

This clonotype was detected ten times or more. The chain is built from TRBV11-2 and TRBJ2-2, with D perhaps TRBD2 (6 bases). Germline V lookup: CDR1 SGHAT, CDR2 FQNNGV. CDR3 length: 15 amino acids. The ends were cut back, 3 bases at V and 7 bases at J, with 15 bases in the middle. The CDR3 DNA sequence: TGTGCCAGCAGCTTTTCGGCAGGGAGGAACGGGGAGCTGTTTTTT. This encodes CASSFSAGRNGELFF.

This clonotype came up a few times. V is TRBV9 and J is TRBJ1-1; D is ambiguous. Germline CDR1 and CDR2: SGDLS and YYNGEE. V was trimmed by 7 bases and J by 1 base, leaving 26 bases between them. The CDR3 is 18 amino acids. The CDR3, as DNA: TGTGCCAGCTCCCCTAGAAGCGGGATGCAAAGCCCGAACACTGAAGCTTTCTTT. Protein: CASSPRSGMQSPNTEAFF. Filled out from reference TRBV9 and TRBJ1-1, the complete variable domain reads DSGVTQTPKHLITATGQRVTLRCSPRSGDLSVYWYQQSLDQGLQFLIQYYNGEERAKGNILERFSAQQFPDLHSELNLSSLELGDSALYFCASSPRSGMQSPNTEAFFGQGTRLTVV.

This clonotype was counted between two and nine times. V usage is TRBV6-5 and J usage is TRBJ2-5; D is possibly TRBD1 or TRBD2 (5 bases each). This CDR3 contains 13 residues. V lost 6 bases and J lost 5, with 13 bases in between. Germline V gene sequence: CDR1 MNHEY, CDR2 SVGAGI. The CDR3 here is CASRYRDGETQYF. As DNA, the CDR3 is TGTGCCAGCAGGTACCGGGACGGGGAGACCCAGTACTTC.

The chain joins TRBV7-6 to TRBJ2-1, with TRBD2 identical over 16 bases. Losses at the gene ends were 5 bases for V and 7 bases for J; bases not matched to a gene: 5. This CDR3 contains 16 residues. Germline assignment: CDR1 SGHVS and CDR2 FNYEAQ. In nucleotides, the CDR3 is TGTGCCAGCAGCGCCGGGACTAGCGGGAGGGGTAATGAGCAGTTCTTC. Residues: CASSAGTSGRGNEQFF.

This clonotype was observed many times. This chain joins TRBV28 and TRBJ2-7; D is unresolved. This CDR3 region has 14 residues. The V end was cut by 5 bases, the J end by 5 bases, with 16 bases between. Germline-derived CDR1 and CDR2 are MDHEN and SYDVKM. The CDR3 reads CASSPHSRVHEQYF. CDR3 bases: TGTGCCAGCAGTCCCCACTCTAGGGTCCACGAGCAGTACTTC.

The chain carries TRBV30 and TRBJ1-4; D gene ambiguous. The CDR3 is 13 residues long. Germline-derived CDR1 and CDR2 are GTSNPN and SVGIG (reference sequence). V was shortened by 0 bases and J by 8 bases, with 10 bases between the two germline ends. The CDR3 sequence: CAWSVSWAEKLFF. CDR3 bases: TGTGCCTGGAGTGTATCCTGGGCAGAAAAACTGTTTTTT.

This clonotype was seen at least ten times. The chain recombines TRBV28 with TRBJ1-1, with a tentative D call TRBD1 (5 bases). CDR1 is MDHEN and CDR2 is SYDVKM in the germline V gene. This CDR3 is built from 12 residues. Trimming stripped 2 bases from V and 7 bases from J, with 8 bases between. The CDR3 nucleotides read TGTGCCAGCAGTTTACTAGGGGTTGAAGCTTTCTTT. This gives the protein CASSLLGVEAFF.

In its sample, this clonotype was seen many times. This rearrangement joins TRBV2 to TRBJ2-3; 9 bases fit TRBD2. CDR1 and CDR2 (germline): SNHLY, FYNNEI. V dropped 8 bases and J dropped 6; count of bases not matched to a gene: 6. This CDR3 spans 13 amino acids. The CDR3 region is CASGLAGRDTQYF. CDR3 in DNA: TGTGCCAGCGGGCTAGCGGGACGCGATACGCAGTATTTT.